This section outlines one TCR beta chain sequence together with its context. In the naive CD8 group, cells lacked CD45RO and were positively selected for CCR7, so terminally differentiated effector memory CD45RA+ cells were left out. This CDR3 has 14 amino acids. CDR1 and CDR2 (germline): LNHDA, SQIVND (reference sequence). Trimming took off 4 bases at V and 3 bases at J, with 10 bases between the two ends. The sample belongs to a study of shared clonotypes between healthy human individuals. Sequencing was performed with immunoSEQ multiplex PCR; in TCRdb, only in-frame clones are kept and a portion is missing. The table lists under 1 million clones, about 96% of them singletons, with about 0.25% in the top ten.

The sequenced sample was naive CD8+ T cells sorted from blood. The rearrangement uses TRBV19 and TRBJ1-5, with D perhaps TRBD1 (6 bases). The clonotype comes from a young man in good health. CDR3 nucleotide sequence: TGTGCCAGTAGTAGGGGGACAAACAATCAGCCCCAGCATTTT. Its protein product is CASSRGTNNQPQHF.